This TCR beta chain derives from a study of CD8 T cells in ankylosing spondylitis. To note about this clonotype: Its antigen remains unidentified. A much larger clone differs by one base, so this may be a read error.

Generation of TCR beta libraries employed quantitative 5'-RACE incorporating molecular barcodes. TCRdb processed the 5' RACE reads anew with MiXCR; each CDR3 protein has one entry. Among about 320,000 distinct CDR3 sequences listed, roughly 10% were seen once. Broader study findings: Disease-linked clones were CD8+ and relatively rare in peripheral blood.

CDR1 and CDR2 (germline): SGHRS, YFSETQ. CDR3 length: 15 residues. Sequenced input: blood, either unsorted or a sorted T cell fraction (not recorded which). The receptor's source is a female donor with ankylosing spondylitis or in good health (not recorded which). The chain has TRBV5-1 and TRBJ1-1; tentative D call: TRBD1 (6 bases). The CDR3, as DNA: TGCTCCAGCAGCCTGGATGTAGGGGGAAACACTGAAGCTTTCTTT. This sequence encodes CSSSLDVGGNTEAFF.